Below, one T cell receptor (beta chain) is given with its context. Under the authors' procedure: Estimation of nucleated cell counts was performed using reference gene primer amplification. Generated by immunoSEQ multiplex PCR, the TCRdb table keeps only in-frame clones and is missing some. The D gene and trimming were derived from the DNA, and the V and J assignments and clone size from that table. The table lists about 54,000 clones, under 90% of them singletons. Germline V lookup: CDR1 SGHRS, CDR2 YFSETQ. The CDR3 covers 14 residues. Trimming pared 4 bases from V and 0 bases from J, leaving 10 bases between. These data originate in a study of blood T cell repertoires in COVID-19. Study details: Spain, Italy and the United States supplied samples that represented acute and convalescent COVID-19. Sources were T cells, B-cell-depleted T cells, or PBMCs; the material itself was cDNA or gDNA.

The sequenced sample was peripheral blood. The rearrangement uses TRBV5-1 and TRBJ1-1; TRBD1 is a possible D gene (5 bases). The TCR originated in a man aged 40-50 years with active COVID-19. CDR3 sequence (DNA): TGCGCCAGCAGCCCGGACAACTTGAACACTGAAGCTTTCTTT. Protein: CASSPDNLNTEAFF.